One and the same sample provided the 9 T cell receptor beta chains below, sequenced in a study of blood T cell repertoires in COVID-19. TCRdb's copy holds only in-frame clones and misses some; the assay was immunoSEQ multiplex PCR. The table has 210,000 or so clones, around 86% seen once. The sequencing input was PBMCs or T cells enriched from blood (not recorded which). The receptors shown here come from a woman between 45 and 60 years old with acute COVID-19.

V usage is TRBV10-3 and J usage is TRBJ1-1; D is possibly TRBD1 (5 bases). CDR3 size: 12 residues. V was shortened by 2 bases and J by 7 bases, with 8 bases between the two germline ends. CDR1 and CDR2 (germline): ENHRY, SYGVKD. The CDR3 bases are TGTGCCATCAGTGAGAGACAGATTGAAGCTTTCTTT. It encodes CAISERQIEAFF.

This clone appeared a few times. The genes are TRBV15 and TRBJ2-4; 7 nucleotides match TRBD1. Germline V CDR1 and CDR2: LNHNV, YYDKDF (reference sequence). The CDR3 has 12 residues. V lost 5 bases and J lost 12; bases outside the gene matches: 7. The CDR3 nucleotides read TGTGCCACCAGCGGGCACAGGGGCAGTCAGTACTTC. Its translation: CATSGHRGSQYF. Supplemented by reference TRBV15 and TRBJ2-4, the full variable domain reads DAMVIQNPRYQVTQFGKPVTLSCSQTLNHNVMYWYQQKSSQAPKLLFHYYDKDFNNEADTPDNFQSRRPNTSFCFLDIRSPGLGDTAMYLCATSGHRGSQYFGAGTRLSVL.

This clone was detected only a few times. V and J are TRBV18 and TRBJ2-5, with 7 bases that match TRBD1. Germline values: CDR1 KGHSH, CDR2 LQKENI. J lost 3 bases, V lost 1 base, and 5 bases had no gene match. The CDR3 runs to 15 residues. CDR3 region: CASSPRQGFEETQYF. The DNA for the CDR3 is TGTGCCAGCTCACCACGACAGGGCTTCGAAGAGACCCAGTACTTC. Supplemented by reference TRBV18 and TRBJ2-5, the full variable domain reads NAGVMQNPRHLVRRRGQEARLRCSPMKGHSHVYWYRQLPEEGLKFMVYLQKENIIDESGMPKERFSAEFPKEGPSILRIQQVVRGDSAAYFCASSPRQGFEETQYFGPGTRLLVL.

This clone was observed a single time. J is TRBJ2-2 and V is TRBV7-2; the D gene is possibly TRBD1 (6 bases). V lost 10 bases and J 5 bases, leaving 14 bases between the germline ends. The CDR3 loop spans 13 amino acids. Per the germline V gene, CDR1 is SGHTA and CDR2 is FQGNSA. CDR3 sequence reads: CAMTTGWTGELFF. The CDR3 bases are TGTGCCATGACGACAGGTTGGACCGGGGAGCTGTTTTTT.

The rearrangement uses TRBV30 and TRBJ1-2; no reliable D call. CDR3 length: 13 amino acids. The germline V gene encodes CDR1 GTSNPN and CDR2 SVGIG (reference sequence). Trimming removed 0 bases at V and 6 bases at J, with 11 bases between. CDR3 residues: CAWSVQDFHGYTF. The CDR3 DNA sequence: TGTGCCTGGAGTGTACAAGATTTCCATGGCTACACCTTC.

This clone was picked up a small number of times. V gene TRBV6-5 combines with J gene TRBJ1-6; 7 bases are shared with TRBD1. The CDR3 covers 15 residues. Germline-derived CDR1 and CDR2 are MNHEY and SVGAGI. V gave up 4 bases and J gave up 7 bases; unmatched junction bases: 7. CDR3 coding DNA: TGTGCCAGCAGTTCCACGACAGGGAAAAATTCACCCCTCCACTTT. It is translated as CASSSTTGKNSPLHF.

This chain connects TRBV7-2 to TRBJ1-2; TRBD1 agrees at 7 bases. Losses at the gene ends were 5 bases for V and 2 bases for J; bases not matched to a gene: 8. CDR3 length: 15 residues. The germline V gene encodes CDR1 SGHTA and CDR2 FQGNSA. The CDR3 nucleotides are TGTGCCAGCAGCCCCAGACAGGGTGGCAACTATGGCTACACCTTC. Encoded protein: CASSPRQGGNYGYTF.

This clone showed up just a few times. The junction and the germline gene differ at one end; a read error may be behind it. The rearrangement joins TRBV6-2 or TRBV6-3 to TRBJ2-1, with D possibly being TRBD1 (6 bases). Germline lookup yields CDR1 MNHEY and CDR2 SVGEGT. CDR3 length: 13 amino acids. The CDR3 region has the DNA TGTGCCAGCAGTTCGAACCGGGACAAAGAGCAGTTCTTC. Encoded protein: CASSSNRDKEQFF.

The V call is TRBV19, the J call TRBJ2-2; 12 nucleotides line up with TRBD2. The CDR3 has 16 residues. Germline assignment: CDR1 LNHDA and CDR2 SQIVND (reference sequence). V gave up 7 bases and J gave up 0 bases; unmatched junction bases: 3. CDR3: CASKASGGANTGELFF. The CDR3 DNA is TGTGCCAGTAAAGCTAGCGGGGGGGCGAACACCGGGGAGCTGTTTTTT.